The 22 T cell receptor beta chains below were found in one sample sequenced in a study of OX40 agonist ivuxolimab in advanced cancers. Sequencing was performed with immunoSEQ multiplex PCR; in TCRdb, only in-frame clones are kept and a portion is missing. The sample yields more than 25,000 clones, about 83% seen once. The input for sequencing was CD4+ or CD8+ T cells sorted from blood, taken in a trial of the OX40 agonist ivuxolimab. These receptors were obtained from an adult with an advanced solid tumor such as melanoma, head and neck, liver or kidney cancer.

This sequence joins TRBV27 and TRBJ2-1; the match to TRBD2 covers 8 bases. Germline-derived CDR1 and CDR2 are MNHEY and SMNVEV (reference sequence). This CDR3 comprises 15 residues. J was trimmed by 8 bases and V by 3 bases; bases with no gene match: 9. The CDR3: CASSLWGTSFDEQFF. The CDR3 DNA follows: TGTGCCAGCAGTTTGTGGGGGACTAGTTTTGATGAGCAGTTCTTC.

The V gene is TRBV2, the J gene TRBJ1-2; possibly TRBD1 for D (5 bases). From germline, CDR1 is SNHLY and CDR2 FYNNEI. The CDR3 length is 14 residues. The V gene lost 0 bases and the J gene lost 7 bases, with 12 bases spanning the gap. CDR3 residues: CASSEADETGGYTF. The CDR3 DNA reads TGTGCCAGCAGTGAAGCAGACGAAACAGGTGGCTACACCTTC.

The chain is built from TRBV28 and TRBJ2-5; 9 bases align to TRBD1. Matching the DNA end better, TRBJ2-7 makes the J call doubtful. Germline loops: CDR1 MDHEN, CDR2 SYDVKM. CDR3 length equals 13 residues. Here the CDR3 DNA reads TGTGCCAGCAGTGCGGGACAGGGAGACGAGCAGTACTTC. Amino acid sequence: CASSAGQGDEQYF.

V and J are TRBV7-2 and TRBJ1-2; possible D gene TRBD1, 5 bases. The V end was cut by 7 bases, the J end by 1 base, with 10 bases between. This CDR3 has 13 amino acids. In germline, CDR1 is SGHTA, CDR2 FQGNSA. CDR3 DNA sequence: TGTGCCAGCACTTGGGGGGTTAACTATGGCTACACCTTC. Translation: CASTWGVNYGYTF. Complete variable domain (other parts from reference TRBV7-2 and TRBJ1-2): GAGVSQSPSNKVTEKGKDVELRCDPISGHTALYWYRQSLGQGLEFLIYFQGNSAPDKSGLPSDRFSAERTGGSVSTLTIQRTQQEDSAVYLCASTWGVNYGYTFGSGTRLTVV.

The chain joins TRBV6-1 to TRBJ1-2; D is possibly TRBD1 (5 bases). There are 12 residues in the CDR3. Germline V lookup: CDR1 MNHNS, CDR2 SASEGT. With 2 bases removed from V and 8 bases from J, the gap between germline ends came to 9 bases. Here the CDR3 reads CASSEWGDGYTF. The CDR3 DNA reads as TGTGCCAGCAGTGAATGGGGGGACGGCTACACCTTC.

The chain combines TRBV29-1 with TRBJ2-2, with D possibly matching TRBD2 (5 bases). CDR3 size: 14 residues. V was shortened by 3 bases and J by 7 bases, with 15 bases between the two germline ends. Germline CDR1 reads SQVTM; CDR2 reads ANQGSEA. CDR3 in DNA: TGCAGCGTTGAGTCTCCGGGGAATGGCGGGGAGCTGTTTTTT. Its translation: CSVESPGNGGELFF.

As regards this clone: The same CDR3 is also encoded by other DNA sequences in this sample. The V call is TRBV28, the J call TRBJ2-1, with 7 bases aligning to TRBD2. This CDR3 contains 16 residues. The germline V gene encodes CDR1 MDHEN and CDR2 SYDVKM. Trimming took 2 bases from V and 2 from J; bases not matched to a gene: 6. The CDR3 reads CASSLGDYLPYNEQFF. In DNA form, the CDR3 reads TGTGCCAGCAGTTTAGGGGACTATTTGCCCTACAATGAGCAGTTCTTC.

The chain uses TRBV30 and TRBJ2-3, with a tentative D call TRBD2 (6 bases). Germline CDR1 is GTSNPN and CDR2 is SVGIG (reference sequence). CDR3 length: 14 amino acids. The V and J ends lost 5 bases and 2 bases respectively, with 14 bases between them. This CDR3 is CAWSVGSYTDTQYF. Here the CDR3 DNA reads TGTGCCTGGTCGGTCGGGAGTTACACAGATACGCAGTATTTT. The full variable domain, rest sourced from reference TRBV30 and TRBJ2-3, is SQTIHQWPATLVQPVGSPLSLECTVEGTSNPNLYWYRQAAGRGLQLLFYSVGIGQISSEVPQNLSASRPQDRQFILSSKKLLLSDSGFYLCAWSVGSYTDTQYFGPGTRLTVL.

This clone has a single count. This chain links TRBV6-4 with TRBJ2-1; 8 nucleotides agree with TRBD1. The CDR3 extends over 15 amino acids. Trimming cost V 0 bases and J 3 bases; bases outside gene matches: 1. Per germline, CDR1 MRHNA and CDR2 SNTAGT. The CDR3 DNA is TGTGCCAGCAGTGACTCAGGACAGGGCTACAATGAGCAGTTCTTC. Residues: CASSDSGQGYNEQFF.

The CDR3 DNA sequence: TGCGCCAGCAGCCCCGAACTAGCGGGAGCGGGTGATACGCAGTATTTT. Protein product: CASSPELAGAGDTQYF. This chain joins TRBV4-1 and TRBJ2-3; 11 positions match TRBD2. CDR1 is MGHRA, CDR2 YSYEKL, per germline. The CDR3 runs to 16 residues. Trimming removed 4 bases from V and 6 bases from J; junction bases left unmatched: 9.

This chain connects TRBV5-6 to TRBJ2-7; a weak D match, TRBD1 (6 bases). There are 12 residues in the CDR3. CDR1 is SGHDT, CDR2 YYEEEE, per germline. Deletions cut 8 bases from V and 12 bases from J, with 21 bases between. CDR3 DNA: TGTGCCAGTTCCCTTGGGGGCCTCCGAGGGTACTTC. It codes for CASSLGGLRGYF.

The chain has TRBV10-3 and TRBJ2-7; 7 bases agree with TRBD1. Germline CDR1 ENHRY, CDR2 SYGVKD. J was trimmed by 2 bases and V by 3 bases; bases with no gene match: 4. The CDR3 contains 14 residues. Written as DNA, the CDR3 is TGTGCCATCAGTGAAACGGACAGGCCCTACGAGCAGTACTTC. Translating it yields CAISETDRPYEQYF.

This clone was seen only once. The chain is built from TRBV28 and TRBJ2-7, with a possible D match to TRBD1 (6 bases). This CDR3 has 13 residues. Trimming cost V 6 bases and J 3 bases, with 12 bases left between them. The germline gives CDR1 MDHEN, CDR2 SYDVKM. CDR3 sequence: CASSHGQLYEQYF. DNA of the CDR3: TGTGCCAGCAGCCACGGACAGCTCTACGAGCAGTACTTC.

V is TRBV1 and J is TRBJ2-1; the table names TRBD2, a call not compared with the DNA. TRBV1 counts as a pseudogene. This CDR3 is 15 amino acids long. CDR3 protein: CTSSQAESSYNEQFF. CDR3 sequence (DNA): TGCACCAGCAGCCAGGCGGAAAGCTCCTACAATGAGCAGTTCTTC.

The chain uses TRBV7-9 and TRBJ1-2; TRBD1 aligns across 8 bases. The CDR3 totals 12 residues. Germline V gives CDR1 SEHNR, CDR2 FQNEAQ (reference sequence). The J segment lost 10 bases and the V segment lost 4 bases, leaving 5 bases of the junction unmatched. The CDR3 is CASSSDREYYTF. In DNA form, the CDR3 reads TGTGCCAGCAGCTCGGACAGGGAATACTACACCTTC.

The genes are TRBV7-9 and TRBJ2-1; D gene uncertain. Germline CDR1 is SEHNR and CDR2 is FQNEAQ (reference sequence). Trimming pared 4 bases from V and 10 bases from J, leaving 11 bases between. The length of the CDR3 is 12 residues. Here the CDR3 reads CASSSISREQFF. CDR3 bases: TGTGCCAGCAGCTCGATTTCTAGGGAGCAGTTCTTC.

The chain combines TRBV13 with TRBJ1-1, with D hard to call. Per the germline V gene, CDR1 is PRHDT and CDR2 is FYEKMQ (reference sequence). The CDR3 consists of 13 residues. The V end lost 5 bases, the J end lost 5 bases, and 12 bases lay between the germline ends. The CDR3 sequence is CASSNPIGTEAFF. The CDR3, as DNA: TGTGCCAGCAGCAACCCAATAGGTACTGAAGCTTTCTTT.

This clone was counted between two and nine times. This chain joins TRBV7-8 and TRBJ1-1, with 9 bases identical to TRBD1. V gave up 5 bases and J gave up 3 bases; unmatched junction bases: 4. CDR1 is SGHVS and CDR2 is FQNEAQ in the germline V gene. There are 14 residues in the CDR3. The CDR3 loop reads CASSPRQGDTEAFF. DNA of the CDR3: TGTGCCAGCAGCCCAAGACAGGGGGACACTGAAGCTTTCTTT.

V usage is TRBV5-1 and J usage is TRBJ1-5; D not resolved. V was pared by 4 bases and J by 3 bases, with 2 bases between. The germline gives CDR1 SGHRS, CDR2 YFSETQ. The CDR3 spans 11 residues. The CDR3 DNA sequence: TGCGCCAGCAGCCACAATCAGCCCCAGCATTTT. Amino acid sequence: CASSHNQPQHF.

This clone was observed a few times. The V gene is TRBV7-9, the J gene TRBJ2-7; D is unclear. With 5 bases removed from V and 7 bases from J, the gap between germline ends came to 12 bases. The CDR3 is 12 amino acids. In germline, CDR1 is SEHNR, CDR2 FQNEAQ (reference sequence). The CDR3 nucleotides are TGTGCCAGCAGCCGGGCCCTGGGGGAGCAGTACTTC. Protein: CASSRALGEQYF. Together with reference TRBV7-9 and TRBJ2-7, the CDR3 gives the full variable domain: DTGVSQNPRHKITKRGQNVTFRCDPISEHNRLYWYRQTLGQGPEFLTYFQNEAQLEKSRLLSDRFSAERPKGSFSTLEIQRTEQGDSAMYLCASSRALGEQYFGPGTRLTVT.

The chain has TRBV19 and TRBJ2-7, with D possibly TRBD2 on 5 matching bases. The CDR3 runs 15 residues. CDR1 and CDR2 from the germline V gene are LNHDA and SQIVND (reference sequence). The germline V and J ends were trimmed by 2 bases and 5 bases, with 16 bases remaining between them. The CDR3 region is CASSIIGALGDEQYF. CDR3 nucleotides: TGTGCCAGTAGTATAATCGGTGCCTTGGGAGACGAGCAGTACTTC.

V is TRBV5-5 and J is TRBJ2-3; 9 nucleotides match TRBD2. The V gene's germline CDR1 is SGHKS and CDR2 YYEKEE (reference sequence). The CDR3 contains 16 residues. Trimming cost V 0 bases and J 4 bases; bases outside gene matches: 6. The CDR3 here is CASSLGAGGPSDTQYF. CDR3 DNA: TGTGCCAGCAGCTTGGGGGCGGGAGGGCCGTCAGATACGCAGTATTTT.